The clone carrying this TCR beta chain has a single count. Its antigen remains unidentified. This record comes from a study of T cell responses to AZD1222 COVID-19 vaccine. Study-level background: Second-dose intervals of approximately 4 or approximately 12 weeks were pooled. Broader study findings: Repertoires in all cases were sampled only once the peak T cell response had passed. The sample set comprised mostly white British donors with more females, and clonal diversity was possibly underestimated.

The protocol was immunoSEQ multiplex PCR, while the TCRdb copy is restricted to in-frame clones and leaves out a portion. The table lists 160,000 or so clones, more than 80% of them singletons. The specimen was peripheral blood, collected on day 0 of AZD1222 vaccination. The receptor comes from an adult in good health.

The CDR3 coding sequence is TGTGCCAGCAGCTTAACCCGGTGGGGTGGGGATGGCTACACCTTC. This encodes CASSLTRWGGDGYTF. This chain joins TRBV7-8 and TRBJ1-2, with D hard to call. V was cut by 2 bases and J by 6 bases, with 16 bases left in between. CDR1 and CDR2 (germline): SGHVS, FQNEAQ. The CDR3 sequence is 15 residues long.